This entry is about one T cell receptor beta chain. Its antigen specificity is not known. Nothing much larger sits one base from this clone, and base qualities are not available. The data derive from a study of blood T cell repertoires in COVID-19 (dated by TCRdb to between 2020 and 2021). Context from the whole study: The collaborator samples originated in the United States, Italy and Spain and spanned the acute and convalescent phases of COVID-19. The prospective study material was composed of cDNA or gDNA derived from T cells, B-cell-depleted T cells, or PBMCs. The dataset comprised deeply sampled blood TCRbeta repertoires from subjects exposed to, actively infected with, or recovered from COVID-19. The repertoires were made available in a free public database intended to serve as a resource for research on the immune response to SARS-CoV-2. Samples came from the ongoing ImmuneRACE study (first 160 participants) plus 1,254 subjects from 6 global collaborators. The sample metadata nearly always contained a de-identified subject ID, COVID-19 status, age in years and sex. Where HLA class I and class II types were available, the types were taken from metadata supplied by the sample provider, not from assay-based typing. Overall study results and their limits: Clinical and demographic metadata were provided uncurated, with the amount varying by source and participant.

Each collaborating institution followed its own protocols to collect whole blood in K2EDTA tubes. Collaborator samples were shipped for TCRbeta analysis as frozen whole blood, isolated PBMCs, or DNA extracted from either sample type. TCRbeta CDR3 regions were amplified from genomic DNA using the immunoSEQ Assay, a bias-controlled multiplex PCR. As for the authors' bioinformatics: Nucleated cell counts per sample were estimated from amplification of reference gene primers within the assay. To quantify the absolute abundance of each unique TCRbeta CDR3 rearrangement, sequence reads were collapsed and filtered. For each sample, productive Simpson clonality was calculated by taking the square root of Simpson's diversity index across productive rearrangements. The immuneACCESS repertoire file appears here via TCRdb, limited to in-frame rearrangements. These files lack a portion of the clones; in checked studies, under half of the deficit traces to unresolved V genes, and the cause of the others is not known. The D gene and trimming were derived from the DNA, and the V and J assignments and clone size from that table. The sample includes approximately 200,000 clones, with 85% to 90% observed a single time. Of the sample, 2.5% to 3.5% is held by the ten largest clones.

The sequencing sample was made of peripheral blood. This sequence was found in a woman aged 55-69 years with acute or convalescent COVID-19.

The CDR3 corresponds to CASSIPHAATNTEAFF. The nucleotide sequence is TGTGCCAGTAGTATACCGCACGCGGCGACGAACACTGAAGCTTTCTTT. The receptor chain draws on TRBV19 and TRBJ1-1, with the D segment identity uncertain. The germline V gene (reference sequence) specifies LNHDA as CDR1 and SQIVND as CDR2. Spanning cysteine to phenylalanine, the CDR3 consists of 16 amino acids. The only DNA kept is the CDR3, 48 bases in frame from the first base. Trimming at the junction amounts to 2 bases on V and 1 base on J, and the germline ends lie 14 bases apart.